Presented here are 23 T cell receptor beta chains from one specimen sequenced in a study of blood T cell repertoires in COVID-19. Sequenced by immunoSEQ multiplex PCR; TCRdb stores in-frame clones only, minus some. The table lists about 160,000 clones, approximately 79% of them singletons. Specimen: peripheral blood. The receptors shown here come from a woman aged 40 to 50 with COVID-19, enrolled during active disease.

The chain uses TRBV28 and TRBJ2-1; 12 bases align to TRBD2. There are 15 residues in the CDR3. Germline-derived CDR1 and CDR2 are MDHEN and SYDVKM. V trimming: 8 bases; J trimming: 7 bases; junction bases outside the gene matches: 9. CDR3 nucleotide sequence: TGTGCCAGCGTAAGACTAGCGGGAGCGTCGAATGAGCAGTTCTTC. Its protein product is CASVRLAGASNEQFF.

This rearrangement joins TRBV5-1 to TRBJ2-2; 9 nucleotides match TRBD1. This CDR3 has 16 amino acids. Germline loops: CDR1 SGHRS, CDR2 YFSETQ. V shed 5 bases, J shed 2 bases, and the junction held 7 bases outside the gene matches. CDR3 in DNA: TGCGCCAGCAGTAAAGGGACAGGGAGTAACACCGGGGAGCTGTTTTTT. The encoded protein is CASSKGTGSNTGELFF. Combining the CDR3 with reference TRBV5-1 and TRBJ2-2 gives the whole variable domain KAGVTQTPRYLIKTRGQQVTLSCSPISGHRSVSWYQQTPGQGLQFLFEYFSETQRNKGNFPGRFSGRQFSNSRSEMNVSTLELGDSALYLCASSKGTGSNTGELFFGEGSRLTVL.

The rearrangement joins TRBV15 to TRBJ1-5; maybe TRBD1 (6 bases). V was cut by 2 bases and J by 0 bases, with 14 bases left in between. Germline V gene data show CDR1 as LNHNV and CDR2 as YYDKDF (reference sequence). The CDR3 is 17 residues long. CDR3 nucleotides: TGTGCCACCAGCAGAATCCGGGACACCTATAGCAATCAGCCCCAGCATTTT. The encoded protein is CATSRIRDTYSNQPQHF.

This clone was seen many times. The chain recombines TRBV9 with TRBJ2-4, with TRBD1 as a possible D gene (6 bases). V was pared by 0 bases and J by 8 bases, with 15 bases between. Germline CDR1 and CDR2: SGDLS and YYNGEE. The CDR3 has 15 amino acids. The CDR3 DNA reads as TGTGCCAGCAGCGTAGCCGGGACAACCTGGGACATTCAGTACTTC. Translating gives CASSVAGTTWDIQYF.

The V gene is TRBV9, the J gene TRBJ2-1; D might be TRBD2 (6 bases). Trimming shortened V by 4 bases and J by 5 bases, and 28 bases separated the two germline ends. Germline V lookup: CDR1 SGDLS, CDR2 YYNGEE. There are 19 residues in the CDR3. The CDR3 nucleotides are TGTGCCAGCAGCCGCAGCTCCGGGACTTCTAACCCTCCTGACAATGAGCAGTTCTTC. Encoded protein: CASSRSSGTSNPPDNEQFF.

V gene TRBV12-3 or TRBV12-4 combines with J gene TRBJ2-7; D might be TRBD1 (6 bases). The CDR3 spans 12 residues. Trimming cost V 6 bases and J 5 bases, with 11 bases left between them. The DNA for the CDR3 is TGTGCCAGCAGCGAACAGGGACACGAGCAGTACTTC. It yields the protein CASSEQGHEQYF.

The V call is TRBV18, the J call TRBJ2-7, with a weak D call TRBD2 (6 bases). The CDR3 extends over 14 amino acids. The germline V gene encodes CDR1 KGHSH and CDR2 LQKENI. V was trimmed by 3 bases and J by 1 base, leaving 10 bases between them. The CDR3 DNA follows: TGTGCCAGCTCACCTCGGGAGCAATCCTACGAGCAGTACTTC. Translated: CASSPREQSYEQYF.

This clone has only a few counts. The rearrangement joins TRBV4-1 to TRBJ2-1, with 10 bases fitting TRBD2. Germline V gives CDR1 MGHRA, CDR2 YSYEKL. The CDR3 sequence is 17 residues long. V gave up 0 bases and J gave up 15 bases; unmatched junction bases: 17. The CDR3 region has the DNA TGCGCCAGCAGCCAAGATGAAGCGGGAGGGCCCCGAATCCACCTGTTCTTC. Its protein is CASSQDEAGGPRIHLFF.

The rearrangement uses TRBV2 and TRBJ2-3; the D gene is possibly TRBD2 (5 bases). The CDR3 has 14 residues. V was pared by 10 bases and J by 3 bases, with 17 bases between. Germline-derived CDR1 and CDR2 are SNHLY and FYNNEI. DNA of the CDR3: TGTGCCACCCGTCCCGGGCGGAGGACAGATACGCAGTATTTT. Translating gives CATRPGRRTDTQYF.

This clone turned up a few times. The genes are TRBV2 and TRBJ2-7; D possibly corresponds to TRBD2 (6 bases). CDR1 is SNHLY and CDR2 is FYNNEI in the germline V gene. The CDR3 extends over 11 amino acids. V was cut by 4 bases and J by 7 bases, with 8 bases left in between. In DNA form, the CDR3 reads TGTGCCAGCAGTGTGGAGGGGGAGCAGTACTTC. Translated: CASSVEGEQYF.

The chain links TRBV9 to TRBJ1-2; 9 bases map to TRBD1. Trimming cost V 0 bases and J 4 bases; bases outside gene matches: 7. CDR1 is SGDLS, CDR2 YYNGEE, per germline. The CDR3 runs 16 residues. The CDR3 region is CASSVAPGTGPYGYTF. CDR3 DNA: TGTGCCAGCAGCGTAGCTCCCGGGACAGGGCCCTATGGCTACACCTTC.

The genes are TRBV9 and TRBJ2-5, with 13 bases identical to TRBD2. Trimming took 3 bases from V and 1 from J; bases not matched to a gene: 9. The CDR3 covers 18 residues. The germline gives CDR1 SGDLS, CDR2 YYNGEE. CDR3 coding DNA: TGTGCCAGCAGCGCCGGACTAGCGGGGGCCTGGGGCCAAGAGACCCAGTACTTC. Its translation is CASSAGLAGAWGQETQYF.

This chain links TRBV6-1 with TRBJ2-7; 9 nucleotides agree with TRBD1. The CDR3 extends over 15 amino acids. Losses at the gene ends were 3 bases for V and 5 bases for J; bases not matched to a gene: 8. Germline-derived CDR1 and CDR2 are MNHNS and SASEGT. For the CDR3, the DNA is TGTGCCAGCAGTGATCACAGGGGGCGGGTCGACGAGCAGTACTTC. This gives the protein CASSDHRGRVDEQYF.

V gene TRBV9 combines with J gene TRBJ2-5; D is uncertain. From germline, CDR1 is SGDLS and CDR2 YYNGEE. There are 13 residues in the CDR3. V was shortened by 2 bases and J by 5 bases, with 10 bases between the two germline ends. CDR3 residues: CASSVRSRETQYF. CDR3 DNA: TGTGCCAGCAGCGTTAGATCCCGGGAGACCCAGTACTTC.

The CDR3 coding sequence is TGCGCCAGCAGCCAAGATCGGGACATGAACACTGAAGCTTTCTTT. The encoded protein is CASSQDRDMNTEAFF. This chain links TRBV4-1 with TRBJ1-1; perhaps TRBD1 as D (6 bases). This CDR3 region has 15 residues. V shed 0 bases and J shed 0 bases, with 8 bases lying between them. The V gene's germline CDR1 is MGHRA and CDR2 YSYEKL.

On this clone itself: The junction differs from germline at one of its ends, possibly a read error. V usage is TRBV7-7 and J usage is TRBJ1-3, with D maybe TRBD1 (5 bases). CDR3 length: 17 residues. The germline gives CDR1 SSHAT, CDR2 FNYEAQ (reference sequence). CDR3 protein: CASSPYVVGHSGNTIYF. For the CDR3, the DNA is TGTGCTAGCAGCCCTTACGTAGTCGGACACTCTGGAAACACCATATATTTT.

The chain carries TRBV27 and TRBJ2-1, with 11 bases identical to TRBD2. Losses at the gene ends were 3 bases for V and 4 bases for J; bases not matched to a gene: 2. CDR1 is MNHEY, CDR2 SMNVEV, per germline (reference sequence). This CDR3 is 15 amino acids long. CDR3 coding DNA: TGTGCCAGCAGTTTTGGGACTAGCGGTTACAATGAGCAGTTCTTC. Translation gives CASSFGTSGYNEQFF.

CDR3 nucleotides: TGCGCCAGCAGCAATGAGGGATCCTACAATGAGCAGTTCTTC. Its protein is CASSNEGSYNEQFF. The J gene is TRBJ2-1, the V gene TRBV5-1, with a tentative D call TRBD2 (5 bases). CDR3 size: 14 residues. Germline CDR1 SGHRS, CDR2 YFSETQ. Trimming shortened V by 4 bases and J by 1 base, and 9 bases separated the two germline ends.

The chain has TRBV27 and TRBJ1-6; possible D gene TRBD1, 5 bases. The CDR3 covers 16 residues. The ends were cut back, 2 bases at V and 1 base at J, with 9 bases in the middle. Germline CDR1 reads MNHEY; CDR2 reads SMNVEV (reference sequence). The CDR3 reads CASSLVGGSYNSPLHF. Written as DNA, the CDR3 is TGTGCCAGCAGTTTAGTGGGGGGATCCTATAATTCACCCCTCCACTTT.

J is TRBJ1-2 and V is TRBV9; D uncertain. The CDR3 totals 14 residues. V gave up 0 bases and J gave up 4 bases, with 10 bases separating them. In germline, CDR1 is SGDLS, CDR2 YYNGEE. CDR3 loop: CASSVALQSYGYTF. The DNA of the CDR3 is TGTGCCAGCAGCGTAGCCCTCCAGTCCTATGGCTACACCTTC.

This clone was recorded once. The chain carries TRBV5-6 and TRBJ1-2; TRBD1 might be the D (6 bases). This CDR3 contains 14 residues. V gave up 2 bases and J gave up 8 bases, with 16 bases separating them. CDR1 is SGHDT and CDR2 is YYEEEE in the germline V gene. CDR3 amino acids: CASSLTRQVLGYTF. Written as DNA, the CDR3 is TGTGCCAGCAGCTTAACCAGACAGGTTCTCGGCTACACCTTC.

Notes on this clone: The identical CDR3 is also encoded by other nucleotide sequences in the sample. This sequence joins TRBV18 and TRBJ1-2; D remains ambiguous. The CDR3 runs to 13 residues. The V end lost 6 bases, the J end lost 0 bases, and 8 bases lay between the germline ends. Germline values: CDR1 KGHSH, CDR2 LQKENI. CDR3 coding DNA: TGTGCCAGCTCCCCCGGGGCTAACTATGGCTACACCTTC. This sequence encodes CASSPGANYGYTF.

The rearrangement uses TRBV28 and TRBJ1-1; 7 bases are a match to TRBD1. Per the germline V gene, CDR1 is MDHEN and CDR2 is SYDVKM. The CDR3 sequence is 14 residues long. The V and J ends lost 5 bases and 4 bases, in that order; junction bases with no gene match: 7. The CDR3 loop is CASSATGVGTEAFF. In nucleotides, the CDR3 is TGTGCCAGCAGTGCCACAGGGGTGGGCACTGAAGCTTTCTTT.